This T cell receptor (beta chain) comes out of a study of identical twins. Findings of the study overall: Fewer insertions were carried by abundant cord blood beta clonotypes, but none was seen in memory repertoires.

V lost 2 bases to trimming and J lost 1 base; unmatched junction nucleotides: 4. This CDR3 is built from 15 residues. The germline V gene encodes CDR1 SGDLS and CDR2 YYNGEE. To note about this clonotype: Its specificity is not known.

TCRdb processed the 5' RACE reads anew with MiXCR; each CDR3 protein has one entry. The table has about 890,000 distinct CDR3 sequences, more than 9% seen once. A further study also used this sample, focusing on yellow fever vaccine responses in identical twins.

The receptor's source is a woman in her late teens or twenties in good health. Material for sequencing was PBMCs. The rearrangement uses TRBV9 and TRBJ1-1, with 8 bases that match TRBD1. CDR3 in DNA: TGTGCCAGCAGCGTCGGGGGGACAGGGAACACTGAAGCTTTCTTT. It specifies CASSVGGTGNTEAFF.